The 18 T cell receptor beta chains reported below all come from one sample, sequenced in a study of blood T cell repertoires in COVID-19. Profiled with immunoSEQ multiplex PCR; TCRdb holds only in-frame clones, not every one. Here the sample spans tens of thousands of clones, approximately 90% being singletons. The material sequenced was peripheral blood. The receptors here all came from a human donor with active COVID-19. The donor label of this sample is uncertain.

J is TRBJ1-2 and V is TRBV19; a possible D gene is TRBD1 (5 bases). Trimming removed 6 bases from V and 0 bases from J, with 14 bases in between. The CDR3 sequence is 15 residues long. Germline V CDR1 and CDR2: LNHDA, SQIVND (reference sequence). The CDR3 is CASRRGDGTNYGYTF. CDR3 bases: TGTGCCAGTAGACGGGGGGACGGGACTAACTATGGCTACACCTTC.

The chain is built from TRBV12-3 or TRBV12-4 and TRBJ2-1; no definite D call. This CDR3 contains 13 residues. V lost 1 base, J lost 6 bases, and 7 bases lay in between. The CDR3 nucleotides are TGTGCCAGCAGTTTAGGGCAGTCCAATGAGCAGTTCTTC. Its protein product is CASSLGQSNEQFF.

The chain carries TRBV6-2 or TRBV6-3 and TRBJ2-1; D is perhaps TRBD2 (5 bases). CDR1 is MNHEY and CDR2 is SVGEGT in the germline V gene. The CDR3 runs to 13 residues. The V end was cut by 1 base, the J end by 5 bases, with 6 bases between. The CDR3 reads CASSYWGDNEQFF. The CDR3 DNA reads TGTGCCAGCAGTTACTGGGGAGACAATGAGCAGTTCTTC.

The rearrangement links TRBV30 to TRBJ1-4, with D unresolved. CDR1 GTSNPN and CDR2 SVGIG come from the germline V gene (reference sequence). CDR3 length: 16 residues. Between the trimmed V and J ends, which lost 0 bases and 0 bases, there was a span of 11 bases. CDR3 protein: CAWSVGRSATNEKLFF. The CDR3 nucleotides read TGTGCCTGGAGTGTGGGCAGGTCTGCAACTAATGAAAAACTGTTTTTT. The complete variable domain, with remaining parts taken from reference TRBV30 and TRBJ1-4, reads SQTIHQWPATLVQPVGSPLSLECTVEGTSNPNLYWYRQAAGRGLQLLFYSVGIGQISSEVPQNLSASRPQDRQFILSSKKLLLSDSGFYLCAWSVGRSATNEKLFFGSGTQLSVL.

The chain combines TRBV11-2 with TRBJ1-1; no definite D call. Germline assignment: CDR1 SGHAT and CDR2 FQNNGV. The CDR3 sequence is 13 residues long. Trimming cost V 1 base and J 7 bases, with 10 bases left between them. For the CDR3, the DNA is TGTGCCAGCAGCTTAGCGCCAGACATTGAAGCTTTCTTT. This translates into CASSLAPDIEAFF.

This clone was recorded once. V and J are TRBV7-9 and TRBJ2-5; 10 bases line up with TRBD1. The V segment lost 5 bases and the J segment 5 bases; nucleotides outside the gene matches: 11. Germline V gene data show CDR1 as SEHNR and CDR2 as FQNEAQ (reference sequence). The CDR3 is 16 amino acids. For the CDR3, the DNA is TGTGCCAGCAGCCCTGGGGGGACAGGGGCTACGGAGACCCAGTACTTC. Amino acids: CASSPGGTGATETQYF.

This clone has only a few counts. The chain uses TRBV11-2 and TRBJ1-2, with a tentative D call TRBD1 (6 bases). V was cut by 8 bases and J by 2 bases, with 15 bases left in between. Per germline, CDR1 SGHAT and CDR2 FQNNGV. The CDR3 runs to 14 residues. CDR3: CASLGPGGNYGYTF. CDR3 coding DNA: TGTGCCAGCTTAGGGCCGGGGGGCAACTATGGCTACACCTTC.

This chain connects TRBV18 to TRBJ1-2; TRBD1 agrees at 7 bases. The CDR3 length is 13 residues. Germline CDR1 and CDR2: KGHSH and LQKENI. The trim removed 4 bases at V and 7 bases at J, leaving 6 bases unmatched. CDR3 region: CASSLGTERGYTF. Here the CDR3 DNA reads TGTGCCAGCTCACTAGGGACAGAACGTGGCTACACCTTC.

V usage is TRBV6-5 and J usage is TRBJ2-7, with D uncertain. Germline CDR1 reads MNHEY; CDR2 reads SVGAGI. V was shortened by 4 bases and J by 3 bases, with 10 bases between the two germline ends. The CDR3 spans 13 residues. DNA for the CDR3: TGTGCCAGCAGTTCCAGTGTTATCTACGAGCAGTACTTC. This sequence encodes CASSSSVIYEQYF.

This chain joins TRBV6-5 and TRBJ2-1; D is perhaps TRBD1 (5 bases). The germline gives CDR1 MNHEY, CDR2 SVGAGI. V lost 2 bases, J lost 5 bases, and 10 bases lay in between. The CDR3 runs 14 residues. In nucleotides, the CDR3 is TGTGCCAGCAGTTACAGGGGCCCACACAATGAGCAGTTCTTC. This translates into CASSYRGPHNEQFF.

The V call is TRBV15, the J call TRBJ2-4; 10 bases map to TRBD2. This CDR3 has 18 residues. The V gene's germline CDR1 is LNHNV and CDR2 YYDKDF (reference sequence). Losses at the gene ends were 5 bases for V and 5 bases for J; bases not matched to a gene: 15. The CDR3: CATSVGLAAPHGQNIQYF. The CDR3 bases are TGTGCCACCAGCGTTGGACTAGCGGCCCCACATGGCCAAAACATTCAGTACTTC. Looking up the rest from reference TRBV15 and TRBJ2-4 gives the full variable domain: DAMVIQNPRYQVTQFGKPVTLSCSQTLNHNVMYWYQQKSSQAPKLLFHYYDKDFNNEADTPDNFQSRRPNTSFCFLDIRSPGLGDTAMYLCATSVGLAAPHGQNIQYFGAGTRLSVL.

The CDR3 bases are TGTGCCAGCAGTTCCCAGACCCGACGAGGGGCTTTCTTT. Protein sequence: CASSSQTRRGAFF. The chain combines TRBV12-3 or TRBV12-4 with TRBJ1-1; D is undetermined. V lost 4 bases to trimming and J lost 11 bases, with 17 bases between them. The CDR3 runs 13 residues.

The genes are TRBV5-1 and TRBJ1-1; 7 positions match TRBD1. Germline CDR1 is SGHRS and CDR2 is YFSETQ. V trimming: 2 bases; J trimming: 4 bases; junction bases outside the gene matches: 8. The CDR3 totals 15 residues. Here the CDR3 DNA reads TGCGCCAGCAGCTTACAGGGGAAGATAGTCACTGAAGCTTTCTTT. Amino acid sequence: CASSLQGKIVTEAFF.

As DNA, the CDR3 is TGTGCCAGCAGCCAAGAAGGGCTAGCGGGGGGCCCCTACAATGAGCAGTTCTTC. It codes for CASSQEGLAGGPYNEQFF. The V and J genes are TRBV3-1 (or the pseudogene TRBV3-2) and TRBJ2-1; 11 bases line up with TRBD2. CDR3 length equals 18 residues. V shed 0 bases and J 2 bases; nucleotides not matched to a gene: 6. Germline CDR1 and CDR2: LGHDT and YNNKEL (reference sequence).

The rearrangement joins TRBV11-2 to TRBJ2-2; TRBD1 matches at 8 bases. The germline gives CDR1 SGHAT, CDR2 FQNNGV. The CDR3 is made up of 15 amino acids. V lost 5 bases to trimming and J lost 6 bases; unmatched junction nucleotides: 8. The DNA for the CDR3 is TGTGCCAGCAGCCCCCGGACAGGGAAGGCCGGGGAGCTGTTTTTT. Protein product: CASSPRTGKAGELFF.

This clone turned up a few times. The chain joins TRBV5-8 to TRBJ1-2; a weak D match, TRBD1 (6 bases). Germline CDR1 reads SGHTS; CDR2 reads YDEGEE. Trimming shortened V by 8 bases and J by 5 bases, and 10 bases separated the two germline ends. The CDR3 has 11 amino acids. CDR3 protein: CARTGVYGYTF. CDR3 coding DNA: TGTGCCAGGACAGGCGTATATGGCTACACCTTC.

This chain uses TRBV4-3 with TRBJ2-2; TRBD1 agrees at 9 bases. The J segment lost 2 bases and the V segment lost 6 bases, leaving 4 bases of the junction unmatched. Germline V lookup: CDR1 LGHNA, CDR2 YSLEER. This CDR3 has 15 residues. The CDR3 DNA sequence: TGCGCCAGCAGACAGGGACAGGGAAACACCGGGGAGCTGTTTTTT. It encodes CASRQGQGNTGELFF.

This clone was observed a single time. The gene calls are TRBV24-1 and TRBJ2-3; 8 bases are shared with TRBD1. Germline trimming cut 12 bases from V and 4 bases from J; bases unmatched to any gene: 8. CDR1 is KGHDR, CDR2 SFDVKD, per germline. This CDR3 has 13 residues. This CDR3 reads CAPTRGRADTQYF. CDR3 DNA: TGTGCCCCAACCAGGGGGCGGGCAGATACGCAGTATTTT.